Below, 30 T cell receptor beta chains from the same sample are listed, as sequenced in a study of CD8 T cells in ankylosing spondylitis. TCRdb fed the 5' RACE reads into MiXCR, producing one record per CDR3 protein. This table holds hundreds of thousands of distinct CDR3 sequences, about 26% found once. Specimen: blood, either unsorted or a sorted T cell fraction (not recorded which). The receptors shown here come from a male donor with ankylosing spondylitis or in good health (not recorded which).

The V gene is TRBV6-1, the J gene TRBJ1-2; TRBD1 matches 7 bases. V was pared by 10 bases and J by 5 bases, with 7 bases of the junction left unmatched. In germline, CDR1 is MNHNS, CDR2 SASEGT. CDR3 length: 12 residues. The CDR3 is CATRRDSYGYTF. Here the CDR3 DNA reads TGTGCCACCAGACGGGACAGTTATGGCTACACCTTC.

This clonotype was seen a few times. The chain employs TRBV2 and TRBJ1-5; unclear D gene. Deletions cut 6 bases from V and 4 bases from J, with 4 bases between. The CDR3 has 11 amino acids. Germline CDR1 and CDR2: SNHLY and FYNNEI. CDR3 sequence: CASRGNQPQHF. CDR3 coding DNA: TGTGCCAGCAGAGGGAATCAGCCCCAGCATTTT.

The V and J genes are TRBV10-3 and TRBJ2-1; TRBD2 might be the D (6 bases). Germline CDR1 and CDR2: ENHRY and SYGVKD. V gave up 9 bases and J gave up 4 bases, with 16 bases separating them. The CDR3 is 14 amino acids. The CDR3 nucleotides are TGTGCCATAAGCGGTGGCGGGGCTTACAATGAGCAGTTCTTC. Translation gives CAISGGGAYNEQFF.

This clonotype has a count of ten or more. CDR3 amino acids: CASSPGTGGEQYF. The CDR3 DNA sequence: TGCGCCAGCAGCCCCGGGACAGGAGGGGAGCAGTACTTC. The gene calls are TRBV5-1 and TRBJ2-7; 8 bases map to TRBD1. The germline CDR1 and CDR2 sequences are SGHRS and YFSETQ. V lost 4 bases and J lost 7; bases outside the gene matches: 7. CDR3 length: 13 amino acids. Filled out from reference TRBV5-1 and TRBJ2-7, the complete variable domain reads KAGVTQTPRYLIKTRGQQVTLSCSPISGHRSVSWYQQTPGQGLQFLFEYFSETQRNKGNFPGRFSGRQFSNSRSEMNVSTLELGDSALYLCASSPGTGGEQYFGPGTRLTVT.

This clonotype came up many times. This chain uses TRBV12-3 or TRBV12-4 with TRBJ1-5; a possible D gene is TRBD1 (6 bases). The CDR3 sequence is 17 residues long. Trimming stripped 4 bases from V and 0 bases from J, with 16 bases between. In nucleotides, the CDR3 is TGTGCCAGCAGTTATGCGGGACAAATCTATAGCAATCAGCCCCAGCATTTT. The encoded protein is CASSYAGQIYSNQPQHF.

This clonotype was seen ten or more times. The rearrangement links TRBV20-1 to TRBJ1-4, with D perhaps TRBD1 (5 bases). The CDR3 sequence is 14 residues long. Germline CDR1 reads DFQATT; CDR2 reads SNEGSKA (reference sequence). Deletions cut 5 bases from V and 5 bases from J, with 15 bases between. The CDR3 protein is CSAPRQYPNEKLFF. CDR3 DNA: TGCAGTGCTCCCCGACAGTACCCCAATGAAAAACTGTTTTTT.

This clonotype occurred many times. The chain has TRBV7-9 and TRBJ2-3; possible D gene TRBD1, 5 bases. The germline V gene has CDR1 SEHNR and CDR2 FQNEAQ (reference sequence). Between the trimmed V and J ends, which lost 2 bases and 4 bases, there was a span of 16 bases. The CDR3 is 16 amino acids. This CDR3 reads CASSLIAGKASDTQYF. The CDR3 bases are TGTGCCAGCAGCTTAATCGCAGGGAAGGCGTCAGATACGCAGTATTTT.

The sample holds a few counts of this clonotype. V usage is TRBV20-1 and J usage is TRBJ2-7, with 7 bases lining up with TRBD2. From germline, CDR1 is DFQATT and CDR2 SNEGSKA (reference sequence). The CDR3 has 15 amino acids. The V and J ends lost 3 bases and 4 bases, in that order; junction bases with no gene match: 12. In DNA form, the CDR3 reads TGCAGTGCTAGGGAAGGAAGCGGGACGGGGTACGAGCAGTACTTC. Translation gives CSAREGSGTGYEQYF.

The chain recombines TRBV5-1 with TRBJ2-1; no reliable D call. V was pared by 2 bases and J by 1 base, with 13 bases between. The germline V gene encodes CDR1 SGHRS and CDR2 YFSETQ. CDR3 length equals 16 residues. The CDR3 loop reads CASSLGSGRSYNEQFF. The CDR3 DNA is TGCGCCAGCAGCTTAGGTTCGGGCAGATCCTACAATGAGCAGTTCTTC.

Many counts were recorded for this clonotype. CDR3 sequence reads: CSVEGPLGGELFF. The CDR3 coding sequence is TGCAGCGTTGAAGGGCCTCTCGGCGGGGAGCTGTTTTTT. The V and J genes are TRBV29-1 and TRBJ2-2; D remains unclear. The CDR3 covers 13 residues. V lost 1 base and J lost 7, with 10 bases in between. Germline V CDR1 and CDR2: SQVTM, ANQGSEA.

This clonotype turned up a few times. The V call is TRBV28, the J call TRBJ1-1; no reliable D call. V lost 3 bases to trimming and J lost 8 bases, with 10 bases between them. CDR3 length: 12 residues. Germline assignment: CDR1 MDHEN and CDR2 SYDVKM. CDR3 sequence (DNA): TGTGCCAGCAGTTTTGGCATGGCGGAAGCTTTCTTT. Translation gives CASSFGMAEAFF.

This clonotype came up a few times. The rearrangement links TRBV29-1 to TRBJ2-1; D is undetermined. V lost 3 bases and J lost 6, with 12 bases in between. There are 13 residues in the CDR3. The germline V gene has CDR1 SQVTM and CDR2 ANQGSEA. Here the CDR3 DNA reads TGCAGCGTTGACCGCCCCCAATTCAATGAGCAGTTCTTC. Translated, it gives CSVDRPQFNEQFF.

In this sample, this clonotype turned up many times. V gene TRBV20-1 combines with J gene TRBJ2-1; TRBD1 agrees at 7 bases. The CDR3 is made up of 14 amino acids. CDR1 and CDR2 from the germline V gene are DFQATT and SNEGSKA (reference sequence). After removal of 6 bases from V and 0 bases from J, the junction contained 5 bases not matched to a gene. CDR3 residues: CSAEGTASYNEQFF. DNA for the CDR3: TGCAGTGCCGAGGGGACAGCCTCCTACAATGAGCAGTTCTTC.

There are many counts of this clonotype. The chain links TRBV20-1 to TRBJ2-7, with D perhaps matching TRBD1 (5 bases). With 4 bases removed from V and 2 bases from J, the gap between germline ends came to 15 bases. CDR1 DFQATT and CDR2 SNEGSKA come from the germline V gene (reference sequence). The CDR3 covers 14 residues. CDR3 loop: CSAIPGMGTYEQYF. DNA of the CDR3: TGCAGTGCTATACCAGGGATGGGGACCTACGAGCAGTACTTC.

This clonotype was seen many times. The gene calls are TRBV25-1 and TRBJ1-1; TRBD1 is a possible D gene (6 bases). Germline CDR1 reads MGHDK; CDR2 reads SYGVNS. Trimming took 3 bases from V and 4 from J, leaving 9 bases between them. CDR3 length equals 13 residues. The CDR3 region is CASSDRGGTEAFF. The CDR3 DNA is TGTGCCAGCAGTGACAGGGGTGGCACTGAAGCTTTCTTT. Looking up the rest from reference TRBV25-1 and TRBJ1-1 gives the full variable domain: EADIYQTPRYLVIGTGKKITLECSQTMGHDKMYWYQQDPGMELHLIHYSYGVNSTEKGDLSSESTVSRIRTEHFPLTLESARPSHTSQYLCASSDRGGTEAFFGQGTRLTVV.

This clonotype was recorded at least ten times. The rearrangement joins TRBV20-1 to TRBJ2-1; weak D call: TRBD1 (5 bases). The germline gives CDR1 DFQATT, CDR2 SNEGSKA (reference sequence). V was trimmed by 1 base and J by 7 bases, leaving 14 bases between them. This CDR3 is built from 14 residues. The CDR3 is CSARVISGANEQFF. For the CDR3, the DNA is TGCAGTGCTAGAGTTATTAGTGGGGCGAATGAGCAGTTCTTC.

The rearrangement joins TRBV20-1 to TRBJ2-5; the match to TRBD2 covers 11 bases. The germline gives CDR1 DFQATT, CDR2 SNEGSKA (reference sequence). V lost 3 bases to trimming and J lost 4 bases; unmatched junction nucleotides: 7. CDR3 length: 15 amino acids. In DNA form, the CDR3 reads TGCAGTGCTAGTCCCTTAGCGGGAGGGCCAGAGACCCAGTACTTC. It specifies CSASPLAGGPETQYF.

The V gene is TRBV11-1, the J gene TRBJ2-7; TRBD1 is a possible D gene (5 bases). The CDR3 has 14 residues. In germline, CDR1 is SGHAT, CDR2 FQDESV (reference sequence). V shed 1 base and J shed 3 bases, with 10 bases lying between them. Here the CDR3 reads CASSLGTGNYEQYF. The DNA for the CDR3 is TGTGCCAGCAGCTTAGGTACAGGCAACTACGAGCAGTACTTC.

The chain combines TRBV5-1 with TRBJ1-1; no definite D call. The V end lost 4 bases, the J end lost 1 base, and 11 bases lay between the germline ends. The CDR3 is 14 residues long. CDR1 is SGHRS, CDR2 YFSETQ, per germline. The CDR3 bases are TGCGCCAGCAGCGCAGGTCAGACGAACACTGAAGCTTTCTTT. Residues: CASSAGQTNTEAFF. The complete variable domain, with remaining parts taken from reference TRBV5-1 and TRBJ1-1, reads KAGVTQTPRYLIKTRGQQVTLSCSPISGHRSVSWYQQTPGQGLQFLFEYFSETQRNKGNFPGRFSGRQFSNSRSEMNVSTLELGDSALYLCASSAGQTNTEAFFGQGTRLTVV.

In this sample, this clonotype turned up many times. The chain uses TRBV12-3 or TRBV12-4 and TRBJ2-5; 11 bases are shared with TRBD2. The trim removed 5 bases at V and 2 bases at J, leaving 1 base unmatched. This CDR3 has 14 amino acids. The CDR3 region is CASSRLAGQETQYF. CDR3 coding DNA: TGTGCCAGCAGTAGACTAGCGGGACAAGAGACCCAGTACTTC.

The chain combines TRBV18 with TRBJ2-7; D might be TRBD2 (5 bases). CDR3 size: 13 residues. Germline V gene sequence: CDR1 KGHSH, CDR2 LQKENI. The germline V and J ends were trimmed by 5 bases and 6 bases, with 14 bases remaining between them. Here the CDR3 reads CASSKVGGGEQYF. The CDR3 nucleotides read TGTGCCAGCTCAAAGGTTGGTGGAGGCGAGCAGTACTTC.

The sample holds many counts of this clonotype. The chain combines TRBV7-9 with TRBJ2-3; D possibly matches TRBD1 or TRBD2 (5 bases each). V lost 5 bases and J lost 0, with 18 bases in between. Germline CDR1 SEHNR, CDR2 FQNEAQ (reference sequence). This CDR3 contains 17 residues. The CDR3 DNA follows: TGTGCCAGCAGCAGTAGGACTTGGACAACTAGCACAGATACGCAGTATTTT. Protein product: CASSSRTWTTSTDTQYF.

This clonotype has ten or more counts. CDR3 loop: CASSSVPGLAGGTGELFF. The CDR3 bases are TGTGCCAGCAGCTCAGTCCCGGGACTAGCGGGAGGGACCGGGGAGCTGTTTTTT. The chain is built from TRBV5-4 and TRBJ2-2; 16 bases fit TRBD2. The V and J ends lost 3 bases and 5 bases, in that order; junction bases with no gene match: 7. The CDR3 extends over 18 amino acids. The germline V gene encodes CDR1 SGHNT and CDR2 YYREEE (reference sequence). Complete variable domain (other parts from reference TRBV5-4 and TRBJ2-2): ETGVTQSPTHLIKTRGQQVTLRCSSQSGHNTVSWYQQALGQGPQFIFQYYREEENGRGNFPPRFSGLQFPNYSSELNVNALELDDSALYLCASSSVPGLAGGTGELFFGEGSRLTVL.

Ten or more counts support this clonotype. The rearrangement links TRBV2 to TRBJ2-1, with D perhaps matching TRBD1 or TRBD2 (5 bases each). This CDR3 spans 14 amino acids. V was trimmed by 5 bases and J by 4 bases, leaving 12 bases between them. Germline V gene sequence: CDR1 SNHLY, CDR2 FYNNEI. CDR3 region: CASSSEGTYNEQFF. In nucleotides, the CDR3 is TGTGCCAGCAGTTCGGAAGGGACGTACAATGAGCAGTTCTTC.

This clonotype occurred many times. CDR3 DNA sequence: TGTGCCAGCTCACCATTCGCTGATGGAGGGAACTATGGCTACACCTTC. Its translation: CASSPFADGGNYGYTF. This rearrangement joins TRBV18 to TRBJ1-2, with unresolved D. The CDR3 consists of 16 residues. Looked up from germline, CDR1 is KGHSH and CDR2 is LQKENI. Trimming removed 2 bases from V and 2 bases from J, with 15 bases in between.

The chain combines TRBV6-6 with TRBJ2-7; D tentatively fits TRBD1 or TRBD2 (5 bases each). This CDR3 has 13 residues. The V gene's germline CDR1 is MNHNY and CDR2 SVGAGI (reference sequence). Trimming left V 5 bases short and J 3 bases short, with 11 bases between. CDR3 coding DNA: TGTGCCAGCAGTAACGGGGCAAACTACGAGCAGTACTTC. It translates to CASSNGANYEQYF.

This clonotype was found once. V is TRBV20-1 and J is TRBJ2-5, with D tentatively TRBD1 or TRBD2 (5 bases each). Germline CDR1 is DFQATT and CDR2 is SNEGSKA (reference sequence). V was cut by 7 bases and J by 2 bases, with 17 bases left in between. This CDR3 contains 14 residues. The CDR3 DNA reads TGCAGTGGAACCGGGGCAGAAGGACAAGAGACCCAGTACTTC. This translates into CSGTGAEGQETQYF.

This clonotype is judged medium-sized. The chain joins TRBV5-1 to TRBJ2-3; D gene unclear. Germline loops: CDR1 SGHRS, CDR2 YFSETQ. The CDR3 is made up of 15 amino acids. Trimming took off 0 bases at V and 5 bases at J, with 13 bases between the two ends. The DNA for the CDR3 is TGCGCCAGCAGCTTGGCCAGCCCAGCCAGAGATACGCAGTATTTT. Translation: CASSLASPARDTQYF.

In nucleotides, the CDR3 is TGTGCCAGTAGTCCACCAAGCGGGAGTCGCACCGGGGAGCTGTTTTTT. This sequence encodes CASSPPSGSRTGELFF. The chain combines TRBV19 with TRBJ2-2; 8 nucleotides align to TRBD2. V was pared by 5 bases and J by 4 bases, with 9 bases of the junction left unmatched. Germline V lookup: CDR1 LNHDA, CDR2 SQIVND (reference sequence). There are 16 residues in the CDR3. The full variable domain, completed using reference TRBV19 and TRBJ2-2, is DGGITQSPKYLFRKEGQNVTLSCEQNLNHDAMYWYRQDPGQGLRLIYYSQIVNDFQKGDIAEGYSVSREKKESFPLTVTSAQKNPTAFYLCASSPPSGSRTGELFFGEGSRLTVL.

To note about this clonotype: The junction differs from germline at one of its ends, possibly a read error. V gene TRBV29-1 combines with J gene TRBJ2-5; no firm D call. Germline V gives CDR1 SQVTM, CDR2 ANQGSEA. This CDR3 is built from 13 residues. The CDR3 protein is CSVEAGRRETQHF. The CDR3 DNA sequence: TGCAGCGTTGAGGCAGGACGGCGAGAGACCCAGCACTTC.